This is a list of T cell receptor beta chains from one sample in a study of CD8+ T cells in alopecia areata. The table came from immunoSEQ multiplex PCR; TCRdb's copy has only in-frame clones and leaves some out. Among roughly 250,000 clones listed, roughly 60% were seen once. The sample consisted of CD4+ T cells sorted from blood, taken around week 54, from a patient treated with tofacitinib. The receptors here all came from a human donor with alopecia areata. Each CDR3 is given with its conserved first and last residue. D genes are given only for firm matches. Clone size is not always given. Where it is, it says once, few, many or a class for expanded clones.

v_gene	j_gene	d_gene	len	abundance	CDR3aa	CDR3nt
TRBV10-3	TRBJ1-6	-	13	few	CAISDQENSPLHF	TGTGCCATCAGTGACCAGGAAAATTCACCCCTCCACTTT
TRBV5-4	TRBJ2-3	TRBD2	16	-	CASSLGLAGVTDTQYF	TGTGCCAGCAGCCTGGGACTAGCGGGGGTCACAGATACGCAGTATTTT
TRBV29-1	TRBJ2-5	TRBD1	12	-	CSVRQGMETQYF	TGCAGCGTCAGACAGGGGATGGAGACCCAGTACTTC
TRBV9	TRBJ1-2	-	16	-	CASSVDPGFLPYGYTF	TGTGCCAGCAGCGTAGATCCGGGATTCCTTCCCTATGGCTACACCTTC
TRBV27	TRBJ1-2	-	14	few	CASSSDRDSEGYTF	TGTGCCAGCAGTTCGGACAGAGACTCCGAGGGCTACACCTTC
TRBV6-5	TRBJ1-1	-	14	few	CASMTRGPYSEAFF	TGTGCCAGCATGACAAGGGGACCCTATTCTGAAGCTTTCTTT
TRBV29-1	TRBJ2-4	-	13	-	CSGGFGQKDIQYF	TGCAGCGGGGGATTCGGACAGAAGGACATTCAGTACTTC
TRBV2	TRBJ1-6	TRBD1	15	few	CASSEFGQGNSPLHF	TGTGCCAGCAGTGAATTTGGACAGGGAAATTCACCCCTCCACTTT
TRBV5-6	TRBJ1-2	-	13	-	CASSMTPNYGYTF	TGTGCCAGCAGCATGACACCGAACTATGGCTACACCTTC
TRBV15	TRBJ2-1	-	15	-	CATSRDRVESNEQFF	TGTGCCACCAGCAGAGATCGTGTGGAGTCCAATGAGCAGTTCTTC
TRBV27	TRBJ2-5	TRBD2	14	-	CASSYGGVRETQYF	TGTGCCAGCAGTTACGGGGGGGTACGAGAGACCCAGTACTTC
TRBV30	TRBJ1-3	-	12	-	CAWGDTGNTIYF	TGTGCCTGGGGGGACACGGGAAACACCATATATTTT
TRBV29-1	TRBJ1-4	-	13	-	CSVEDRYSEKLFF	TGCAGCGTTGAAGACAGGTACAGTGAAAAACTGTTTTTT
TRBV7-2	TRBJ2-7	TRBD2	15	few	CASSLAQGRGYEQYF	TGTGCCAGCAGCTTAGCGCAAGGGAGGGGCTACGAGCAGTACTTC
TRBV5-4	TRBJ2-5	-	14	-	CASSQGPLEETQYF	TGTGCCAGCAGCCAAGGCCCCCTCGAGGAGACCCAGTACTTC
TRBV5-1	TRBJ1-4	-	14	-	CASSRSRAEEKLFF	TGCGCCAGCAGCCGAAGCAGGGCGGAGGAAAAACTGTTTTTT
TRBV20-1	TRBJ1-2	-	11	-	CSASTQVGYTF	TGCAGTGCTAGTACTCAGGTTGGCTACACCTTC
TRBV27	TRBJ2-3	TRBD2	16	few	CASSIGTSFDTDTQYF	TGTGCCAGCAGTATCGGGACTAGCTTTGACACAGATACGCAGTATTTT
TRBV19	TRBJ1-1	-	12	-	CASTGRYTEAFF	TGTGCCAGTACAGGCCGGTACACTGAAGCTTTCTTT
TRBV6-5	TRBJ2-1	TRBD2	15	few	CASKGLAGKNNEQFF	TGTGCCAGCAAAGGACTAGCGGGAAAAAACAATGAGCAGTTCTTC
TRBV2	TRBJ2-1	TRBD2	15	once	CATSPVAGVQNEQFF	TGTGCCACCTCACCCGTAGCGGGGGTTCAGAATGAGCAGTTCTTC
TRBV29-1	TRBJ1-1	TRBD1	13	-	CSVFGQGKTEAFF	TGCAGCGTCTTTGGACAGGGGAAAACTGAAGCTTTCTTT
TRBV15	TRBJ1-4	-	15	-	CATSSDDRFGEKLFF	TGTGCCACCAGCTCCGACGACAGGTTTGGTGAAAAACTGTTTTTT
TRBV27	TRBJ1-1	-	11	-	CASRTTGYIFF	TGTGCCAGCAGAACTACAGGGTACATTTTCTTT
TRBV12-5	TRBJ1-6	-	13	-	CASVGPYNSPLHF	TGTGCTAGTGTAGGACCGTATAATTCACCCCTCCACTTT
TRBV29-1	TRBJ2-5	-	10	few	CSVGEETQYF	TGCAGCGTTGGTGAAGAGACCCAGTACTTC
TRBV7-8	TRBJ2-2	-	16	many	CASSLERVLPPGELFF	TGTGCCAGCAGCTTAGAGAGGGTTTTGCCCCCCGGGGAGCTGTTTTTT
TRBV9	TRBJ2-3	TRBD1	17	-	CASSLHPRDRATDTQYF	TGTGCCAGCAGCCTTCACCCCCGGGACAGGGCCACAGATACGCAGTATTTT
TRBV9	TRBJ1-6	-	14	-	CASSVEAANSPLHF	TGTGCCAGCAGCGTAGAGGCAGCTAATTCACCCCTCCACTTT
TRBV5-1	TRBJ2-7	-	14	few	CASSPSAGFGLQYF	TGCGCCAGCAGCCCTTCAGCAGGGTTCGGCCTCCAGTACTTC
TRBV9	TRBJ1-1	TRBD1	15	-	CASSDRQGANTEAFF	TGTGCCAGCAGCGACCGACAGGGCGCGAACACTGAAGCTTTCTTT
TRBV29-1	TRBJ2-3	TRBD2	15	-	CSVRKTSGATDTQYF	TGCAGCGTGAGAAAGACTAGCGGGGCTACAGATACGCAGTATTTT
TRBV29-1	TRBJ2-7	-	13	few	CSVEDRGTYEQYF	TGCAGCGTTGAGGACAGAGGAACCTACGAGCAGTACTTC
TRBV10-3	TRBJ2-2	-	13	-	CAITEQLTGELFF	TGTGCCATCACCGAGCAGTTGACCGGGGAGCTGTTTTTT
TRBV29-1	TRBJ2-3	-	12	-	CSVGESTDTQYF	TGCAGCGTTGGAGAGAGCACAGATACGCAGTATTTT
TRBV4-3	TRBJ2-1	-	14	-	CASSPPASLNEQFF	TGCGCCAGCAGCCCTCCGGCCAGTCTTAATGAGCAGTTCTTC
TRBV10-3	TRBJ1-4	-	16	few	CAISESGNRANEKLFF	TGTGCCATCAGTGAGTCTGGGAACAGGGCTAATGAAAAACTGTTTTTT
TRBV29-1	TRBJ2-2	TRBD1	12	few	CSSGQGDGELFF	TGCAGCTCGGGACAGGGAGACGGGGAGCTGTTTTTT
TRBV29-1	TRBJ1-1	-	12	-	CSVVPGNTEAFF	TGCAGCGTTGTCCCGGGTAACACTGAAGCTTTCTTT
TRBV29-1	TRBJ2-5	-	12	-	CSVGQQQETQYF	TGCAGCGTTGGACAGCAACAAGAGACCCAGTACTTC
TRBV7-2	TRBJ2-1	-	14	-	CASSLANSYNEQFF	TGTGCCAGCAGCTTAGCAAATTCATACAATGAGCAGTTCTTC
TRBV30	TRBJ1-5	TRBD1	13	-	CAWSQGQNQPQHF	TGTGCCTGGAGCCAGGGACAGAATCAGCCCCAGCATTTT
TRBV23-1	TRBJ2-5	-	14	-	CASSQGLLQETQYF	TGCGCCAGCAGTCAAGGACTTTTACAAGAGACCCAGTACTTC
TRBV5-1	TRBJ2-5	-	17	-	CASSLGGEVVSQETQYF	TGCGCCAGCAGCTTGGGGGGAGAGGTTGTGTCCCAAGAGACCCAGTACTTC
TRBV7-2	TRBJ1-1	-	15	-	CASRLGVIMNTEAFF	TGTGCCAGCAGACTGGGTGTGATTATGAACACTGAAGCTTTCTTT
TRBV5-6	TRBJ1-5	-	15	-	CASSLFATSLQPQHF	TGTGCCAGCAGCTTGTTCGCGACGAGTCTCCAGCCCCAGCATTTT
TRBV2	TRBJ1-2	-	14	-	CASTMEGLGYGYTF	TGTGCCAGCACCATGGAAGGGCTTGGGTATGGCTACACCTTC
TRBV5-1	TRBJ2-7	-	14	-	CASSLDPGSYEQYF	TGCGCCAGCAGCTTGGATCCCGGCTCCTACGAGCAGTACTTC